The present TCR beta chain was sequenced within a study of post-analysis software for immune sequencing data. Broader study findings: F-measure co-clustering was strong for batch-matched samples. The study found TRBV5-6, TRBV5-1 and TRBV20-1 among about 5 TRBV segments more frequent in patients than controls.

Unmatched junction bases numbered 3, after V lost 1 base and J lost 0 bases. Germline CDR1 reads KGHSH; CDR2 reads LQKENI. The CDR3 sequence is 15 residues long. To note about this clonotype: Antigen: not known.

The TCR beta cDNA libraries carried unique molecular identifiers. One entry per CDR3 protein, called by TCRdb with MiXCR from the PCR reads. The repertoire holds 600,000 to 700,000 distinct CDR3 sequences, 55% to 60% seen once, with around 11% in the top ten. The receptor was isolated from a girl aged 2 to 10 with multiple sclerosis. The rearrangement joins TRBV18 to TRBJ2-7; 7 bases are shared with TRBD1. Sequencing was carried out using blood. The CDR3 DNA follows: TGTGCCAGCTCACCACGGGACAGAAGCTCCTACGAGCAGTACTTC. Encoded protein: CASSPRDRSSYEQYF.